Each of the 8 T cell receptor beta chains below was sequenced from the same sample in a study of vaccination and CD4 T cells after COVID-19. Cultured CD4+ T-cell DNA underwent Oncomine TCR Beta short-read sequencing. TCRdb re-derived calls from the PCR reads in MiXCR, one entry per CDR3 protein. The sample holds 20,000 to 30,000 distinct CDR3 sequences; under 55% are singletons and the top ten take just over 7%. For these TCRs, the target antigens are not known. Treatment: approximately 9-day PBMC culture with coronavirus spike peptide pools or control peptides (ViraFEST assay). The sequencing sample was made of CD4+ T cells from blood, cultured in vitro. The receptors stem from a human donor who had recovered from COVID-19.

The CDR3 loop is CASSLEGFRNEQFF. DNA for the CDR3: TGTGCCAGCAGCTTAGAAGGTTTTAGGAATGAGCAGTTCTTC. The chain combines TRBV7-3 with TRBJ2-1; D ambiguous. Trimming cost V 2 bases and J 7 bases, with 12 bases left between them. The CDR3 has 14 amino acids. Germline CDR1 is SGHTA and CDR2 is FQGTGA.

The chain recombines TRBV6-1 with TRBJ1-5, with 9 bases that match TRBD1. The CDR3 runs to 15 residues. CDR1 and CDR2 (germline): MNHNS, SASEGT. V was pared by 3 bases and J by 4 bases, with 4 bases of the junction left unmatched. The CDR3 spells CASSEKDRGNQPQHF. The CDR3 DNA reads TGTGCCAGCAGTGAGAAGGACAGGGGTAATCAGCCCCAGCATTTT.

The rearrangement uses TRBV28 and TRBJ1-2, with D hard to call. The CDR3 totals 15 residues. Trimming took 5 bases from V and 4 from J, leaving 17 bases between them. Germline-derived CDR1 and CDR2 are MDHEN and SYDVKM. The CDR3 protein is CASSTAGWATYGYTF. For the CDR3, the DNA is TGTGCCAGCAGTACCGCCGGATGGGCTACCTATGGCTACACCTTC.

The table lists this clonotype with a few counts. V and J are TRBV6-2 or TRBV6-3 and TRBJ2-4, with 7 bases identical to TRBD2. The V and J ends lost 4 bases and 6 bases, in that order; junction bases with no gene match: 9. CDR1 and CDR2 (germline): MNHEY, SVGEGT. The CDR3 totals 15 residues. The CDR3 nucleotides are TGTGCCAGCAGTTCAATTCGGGGGAGGGTAAACATTCAGTACTTC. Translated, it gives CASSSIRGRVNIQYF.

The chain links TRBV28 to TRBJ2-2, with 10 bases identical to TRBD2. The J segment lost 3 bases and the V segment lost 5 bases, leaving 6 bases of the junction unmatched. The CDR3 spans 16 residues. CDR1 is MDHEN and CDR2 is SYDVKM in the germline V gene. The CDR3: CASSTPSGSDTGELFF. CDR3 nucleotide sequence: TGTGCCAGCAGTACACCTAGCGGGAGCGACACCGGGGAGCTGTTTTTT.

On this clonotype itself: The junction and the germline gene differ at one end; a read error may be behind it. The CDR3 sequence is CVSSLDSGAYEQYF. The CDR3 nucleotides read TGTGTCAGCAGTTTGGATTCAGGAGCCTACGAGCAGTACTTC. This chain links TRBV28 with TRBJ2-7; the D is unclear. Germline V CDR1 and CDR2: MDHEN, SYDVKM. There are 14 residues in the CDR3.

This chain connects TRBV20-1 to TRBJ1-1; possibly TRBD1 for D (6 bases). The length of the CDR3 is 16 residues. CDR1 DFQATT and CDR2 SNEGSKA come from the germline V gene (reference sequence). Trimming pared 5 bases from V and 1 base from J, leaving 20 bases between. DNA for the CDR3: TGCAGTGCTCCGACTCCAGGGGTAAGAGCGAACACTGAAGCTTTCTTT. Protein sequence: CSAPTPGVRANTEAFF.

The chain links TRBV11-3 to TRBJ2-3; D tentatively fits TRBD1 or TRBD2 (5 bases each). Trimming stripped 3 bases from V and 6 bases from J, with 10 bases between. Germline values: CDR1 SGHNT, CDR2 YENEEA. This CDR3 is built from 13 residues. The chain's CDR3 is CASSLQGVDTQYF. CDR3 DNA: TGTGCCAGCAGCTTGCAGGGAGTGGATACGCAGTATTTT.